This entry concerns a single T cell receptor (beta chain). CDR1 is SGHVS, CDR2 FQNEAQ, per germline. The CDR3 length is 11 residues. The V and J ends lost 8 bases and 8 bases respectively, with 10 bases between them. These data originate in a study of shared clonotypes between healthy human individuals. The assay used deep level. Genomic DNA of every subset was divided equally among multiple immunoSEQ plates. Produced via immunoSEQ multiplex PCR; TCRdb's table is partial and in-frame only. The sample shows fewer than 600,000 clones, approximately 71% of them seen only once. The sequencing sample was made of PBMCs. This chain joins TRBV7-8 and TRBJ2-1; D not certain. This sequence originates from a middle-aged woman in good health. Some clones in this sample may be carry-over from other donors' samples. DNA of the CDR3: TGTGCCAGCGTAGAAGAGGATGAGCAGTTCTTC. Translating gives CASVEEDEQFF.